This record concerns one TCR beta chain sequence. The antigen remains undetermined. Next came a second PCR, run for roughly 6 to 11 cycles, which used a sample-barcoded 5' primer along with a J-beta primer mix. Each CDR3 protein is one row after TCRdb ran MiXCR on the 5' RACE reads. The table lists 1.5 million to 2 million distinct CDR3 sequences, roughly 49% of them singletons, with more than 2% in the top ten. The record originates from a study of blood T cells in healthy people across ages. Trimming shortened V by 0 bases and J by 5 bases, and 13 bases separated the two germline ends. From germline, CDR1 is SGHTA and CDR2 FQGNSA. The CDR3 totals 15 residues. Study-wide findings and caveats: A roughly linear fall in TCR beta diversity per million T cells was seen with increasing age.

The J gene is TRBJ2-5, the V gene TRBV7-2, with D possibly TRBD1 on 5 matching bases. The sequencing input was blood. The receptor was isolated from a middle-aged woman in good health. The CDR3 loop is CASSLASRDSETQYF. CDR3 nucleotide sequence: TGTGCCAGCAGCTTAGCGTCCAGGGATAGTGAGACCCAGTACTTC.